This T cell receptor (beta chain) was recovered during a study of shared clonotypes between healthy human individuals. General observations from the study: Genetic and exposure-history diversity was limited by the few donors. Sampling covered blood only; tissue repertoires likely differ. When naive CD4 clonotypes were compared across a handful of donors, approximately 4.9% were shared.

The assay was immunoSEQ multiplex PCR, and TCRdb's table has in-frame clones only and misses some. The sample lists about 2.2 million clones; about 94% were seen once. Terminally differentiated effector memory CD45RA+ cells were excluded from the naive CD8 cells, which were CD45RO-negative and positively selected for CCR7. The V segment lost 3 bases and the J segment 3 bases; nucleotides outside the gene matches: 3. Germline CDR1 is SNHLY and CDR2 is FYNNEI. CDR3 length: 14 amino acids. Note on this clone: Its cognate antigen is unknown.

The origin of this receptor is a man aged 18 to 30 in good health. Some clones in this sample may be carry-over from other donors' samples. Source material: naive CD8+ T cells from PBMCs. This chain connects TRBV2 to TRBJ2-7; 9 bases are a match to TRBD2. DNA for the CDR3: TGTGCCAGCAGTGAGACTAGCGGAAACTACGAGCAGTACTTC. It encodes CASSETSGNYEQYF.